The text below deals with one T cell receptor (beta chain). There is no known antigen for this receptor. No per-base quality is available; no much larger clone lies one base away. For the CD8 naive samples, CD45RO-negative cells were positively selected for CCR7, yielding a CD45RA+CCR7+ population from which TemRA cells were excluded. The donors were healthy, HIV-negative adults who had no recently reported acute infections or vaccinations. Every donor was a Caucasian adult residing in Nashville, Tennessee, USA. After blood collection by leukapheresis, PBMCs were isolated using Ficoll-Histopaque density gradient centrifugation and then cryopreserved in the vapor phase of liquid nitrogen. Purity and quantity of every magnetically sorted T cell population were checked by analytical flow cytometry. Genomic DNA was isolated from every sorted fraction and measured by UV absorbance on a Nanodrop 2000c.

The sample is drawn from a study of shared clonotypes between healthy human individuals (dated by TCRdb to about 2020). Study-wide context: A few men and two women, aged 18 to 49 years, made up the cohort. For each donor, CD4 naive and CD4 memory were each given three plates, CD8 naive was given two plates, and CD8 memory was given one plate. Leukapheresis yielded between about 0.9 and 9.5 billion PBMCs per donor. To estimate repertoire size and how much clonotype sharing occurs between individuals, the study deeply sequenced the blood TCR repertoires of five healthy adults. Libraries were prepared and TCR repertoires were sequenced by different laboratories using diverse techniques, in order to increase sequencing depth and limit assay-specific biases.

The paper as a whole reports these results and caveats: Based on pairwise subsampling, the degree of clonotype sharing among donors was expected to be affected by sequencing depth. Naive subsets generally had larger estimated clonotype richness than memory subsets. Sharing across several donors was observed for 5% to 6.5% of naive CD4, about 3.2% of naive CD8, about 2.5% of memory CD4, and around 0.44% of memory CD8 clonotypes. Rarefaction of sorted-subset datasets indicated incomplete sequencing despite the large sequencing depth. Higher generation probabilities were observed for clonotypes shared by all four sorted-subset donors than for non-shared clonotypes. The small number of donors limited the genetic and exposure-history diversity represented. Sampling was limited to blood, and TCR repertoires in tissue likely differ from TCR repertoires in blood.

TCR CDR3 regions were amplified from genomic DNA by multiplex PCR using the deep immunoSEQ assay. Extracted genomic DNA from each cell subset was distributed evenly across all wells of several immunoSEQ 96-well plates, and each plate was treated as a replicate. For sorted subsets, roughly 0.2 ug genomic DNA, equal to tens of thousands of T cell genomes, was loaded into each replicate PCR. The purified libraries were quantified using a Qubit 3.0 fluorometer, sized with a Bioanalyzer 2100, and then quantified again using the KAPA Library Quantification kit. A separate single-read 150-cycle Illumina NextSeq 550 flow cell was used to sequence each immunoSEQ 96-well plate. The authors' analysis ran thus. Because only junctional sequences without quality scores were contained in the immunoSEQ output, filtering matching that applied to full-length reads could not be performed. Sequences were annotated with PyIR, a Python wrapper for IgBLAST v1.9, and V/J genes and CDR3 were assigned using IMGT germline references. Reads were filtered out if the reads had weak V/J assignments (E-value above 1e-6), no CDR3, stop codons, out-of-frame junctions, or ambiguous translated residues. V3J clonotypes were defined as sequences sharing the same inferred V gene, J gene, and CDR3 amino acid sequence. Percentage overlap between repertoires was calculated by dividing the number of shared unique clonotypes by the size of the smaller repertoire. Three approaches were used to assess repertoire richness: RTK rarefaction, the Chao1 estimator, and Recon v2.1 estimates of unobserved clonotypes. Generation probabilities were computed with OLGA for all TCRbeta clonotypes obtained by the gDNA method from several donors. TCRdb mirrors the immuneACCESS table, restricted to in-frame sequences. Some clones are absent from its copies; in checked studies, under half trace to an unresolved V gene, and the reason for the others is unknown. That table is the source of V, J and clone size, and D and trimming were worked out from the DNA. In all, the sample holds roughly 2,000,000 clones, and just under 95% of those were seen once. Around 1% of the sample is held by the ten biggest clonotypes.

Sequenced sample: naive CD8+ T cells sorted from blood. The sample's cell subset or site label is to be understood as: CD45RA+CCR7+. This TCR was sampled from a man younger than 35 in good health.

CDR3 protein: CAISESDSLSTNEKLFF. In nucleotides, the sequence is TGTGCCATCAGTGAGTCAGACAGCCTCTCAACTAATGAAAAACTGTTTTTT. Here the chain combines TRBV10-3 and TRBJ1-4, and the D gene may be TRBD1, 5 bases matching. Trimming costs V 0 bases and J 0 bases, and their ends lie 11 bases apart. Spanning cysteine to phenylalanine, the CDR3 consists of 17 amino acids. Only the CDR3 part of the read is kept: 51 bases, read in frame from the first base. CDR1 and CDR2 are read off the germline V gene as ENHRY and SYGVKD.